This TCR beta chain was obtained from a study of blood T cell repertoires in COVID-19. This clone has only one observation. The V gene lost 4 bases and the J gene lost 5 bases, with 21 bases spanning the gap. CDR3 length: 17 residues. CDR1 and CDR2 from the germline V gene are SGHDT and YYEEEE. Original methodology: Estimation of nucleated cell counts relied on the amplification of reference gene primers. Assay used: immunoSEQ multiplex PCR; TCRdb lists only in-frame clones, some missing. The D gene and trimming were derived from the DNA, and the V and J assignments and clone size from that table. Of 210,000 or so clones listed, over 75% were seen once; the top ten hold around 3.7%. The participants were between roughly 18 and 100 years old and came from some 23 US areas.

The V and J genes are TRBV5-6 and TRBJ2-2, with TRBD2 as a possible D gene (5 bases). The sample was PBMCs or T cells enriched from blood (not recorded which). The TCR was taken from a woman aged 25 to 39 who had been exposed to COVID-19. The CDR3 reads CASSVGPSNGRTGELFF. CDR3 nucleotide sequence: TGTGCCAGCAGCGTCGGCCCTAGCAATGGGAGAACCGGGGAGCTGTTTTTT.